Given below is one T cell receptor (beta chain) in context. Its cognate antigen is unknown. Profiling relied on immunoSEQ multiplex PCR, and the TCRdb table lists in-frame clones only, not all of them. The profile shows 100,000 to 120,000 clones, 85% to 90% of them singletons. The source of the sample is a study of cytomegalovirus exposure and HLA in healthy donors. V was trimmed by 2 bases and J by 2 bases, leaving 11 bases between them. Germline V CDR1 and CDR2: SGHDT, YYEEEE. The CDR3 covers 14 residues. Study results and limitations: In vitro work confirmed that a few CMV-associated chains recognize CMV antigens. Investigators reported 164 TCR beta chains as tied to cytomegalovirus.

This chain connects TRBV5-6 to TRBJ2-7; TRBD2 is a possible D gene (5 bases). The source is a woman aged 30 to 39 in good health and CMV-seropositive. Sequenced: PBMCs. The CDR3 coding sequence is TGTGCCAGCAGCTTAGGACGGGAAACCTACGAGCAGTACTTC. Protein: CASSLGRETYEQYF.